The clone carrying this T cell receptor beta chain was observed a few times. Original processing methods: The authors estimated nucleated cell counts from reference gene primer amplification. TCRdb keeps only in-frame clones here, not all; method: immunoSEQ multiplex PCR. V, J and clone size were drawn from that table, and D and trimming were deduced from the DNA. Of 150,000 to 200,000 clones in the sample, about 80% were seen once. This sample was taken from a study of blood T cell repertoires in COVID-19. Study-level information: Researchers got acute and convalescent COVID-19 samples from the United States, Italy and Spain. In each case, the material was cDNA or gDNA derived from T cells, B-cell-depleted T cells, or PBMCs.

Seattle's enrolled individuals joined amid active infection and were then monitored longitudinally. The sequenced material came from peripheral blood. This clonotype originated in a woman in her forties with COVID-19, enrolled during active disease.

CDR3 bases: TGTGCCAGCAGTTTATTGGGCGGGAGGGCCTCAGAGACCCAGTACTTC. This translates into CASSLLGGRASETQYF. This rearrangement joins TRBV28 to TRBJ2-5, with 9 bases that match TRBD2. Germline CDR1 and CDR2: MDHEN and SYDVKM. CDR3 size: 16 residues. V trimming: 1 base; J trimming: 4 bases; junction bases outside the gene matches: 7.